This T cell receptor (beta chain) was sequenced in a study of cytomegalovirus exposure and HLA in healthy donors. V was pared by 0 bases and J by 9 bases, with 15 bases between. This CDR3 region has 15 residues. The V gene's germline CDR1 is LGHNA and CDR2 YNFKEQ. The PCR was carried out with 60 Vbeta primers and 13 Jbeta primers. Profiling relied on immunoSEQ multiplex PCR, and the TCRdb table lists in-frame clones only, not all of them. In all, the sample yields 50,000 to 80,000 clones. The source of this sequence is a woman younger than 30 in good health and CMV-seronegative. The chain recombines TRBV4-2 with TRBJ1-5; D perhaps matches TRBD1 (6 bases). The sample consisted of PBMCs. In DNA, the CDR3 is TGTGCCAGCAGCCAAGATCTCACAGGGATAGGGCCCCAGCATTTT. Translating it yields CASSQDLTGIGPQHF.